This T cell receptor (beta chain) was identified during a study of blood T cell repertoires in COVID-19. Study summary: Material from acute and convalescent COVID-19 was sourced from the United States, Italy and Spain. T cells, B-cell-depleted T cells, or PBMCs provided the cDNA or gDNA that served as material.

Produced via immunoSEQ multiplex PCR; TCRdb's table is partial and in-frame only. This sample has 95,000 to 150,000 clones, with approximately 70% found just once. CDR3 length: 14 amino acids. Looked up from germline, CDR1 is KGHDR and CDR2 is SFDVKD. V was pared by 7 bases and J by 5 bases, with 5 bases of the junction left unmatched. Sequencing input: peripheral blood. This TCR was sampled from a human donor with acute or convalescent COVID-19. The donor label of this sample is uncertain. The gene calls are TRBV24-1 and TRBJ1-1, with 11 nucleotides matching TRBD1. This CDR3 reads CATSGQGAGTEAFF. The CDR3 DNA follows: TGTGCCACCAGCGGACAGGGGGCCGGAACTGAAGCTTTCTTT.